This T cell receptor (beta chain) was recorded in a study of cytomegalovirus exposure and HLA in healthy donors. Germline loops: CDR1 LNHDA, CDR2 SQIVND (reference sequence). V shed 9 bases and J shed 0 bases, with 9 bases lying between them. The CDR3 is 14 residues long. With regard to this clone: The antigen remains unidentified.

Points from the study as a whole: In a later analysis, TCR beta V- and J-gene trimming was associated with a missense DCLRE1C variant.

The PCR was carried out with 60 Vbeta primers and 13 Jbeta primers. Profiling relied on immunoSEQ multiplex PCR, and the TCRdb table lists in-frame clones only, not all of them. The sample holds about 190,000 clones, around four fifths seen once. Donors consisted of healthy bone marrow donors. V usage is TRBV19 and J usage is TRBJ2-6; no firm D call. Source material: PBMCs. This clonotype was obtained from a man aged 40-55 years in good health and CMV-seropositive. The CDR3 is CASTAFSGANVLTF. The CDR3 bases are TGTGCCAGCACTGCCTTCTCTGGGGCCAACGTCCTGACTTTC. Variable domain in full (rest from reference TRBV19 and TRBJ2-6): DGGITQSPKYLFRKEGQNVTLSCEQNLNHDAMYWYRQDPGQGLRLIYYSQIVNDFQKGDIAEGYSVSREKKESFPLTVTSAQKNPTAFYLCASTAFSGANVLTFGAGSRLTVL.